This TCR beta chain was identified during a study of blood T cell repertoires in COVID-19. Germline V lookup: CDR1 MDHEN, CDR2 SYDVKM. The CDR3 is 14 amino acids. V was clipped by 3 bases and J by 1 base, with 6 bases between them. Data came from immunoSEQ multiplex PCR; TCRdb stores just in-frame clones and leaves some out. Of roughly 400,000 clones listed, approximately 92% are singletons. As for this clone: The same CDR3 also results from other DNA sequences found in this sample.

Allocation to cohorts depended on clinical history reported by the participants. Resolution of symptoms, clearance, or two negative PCRs was present in recovered Cohort 3 donors. The chain employs TRBV28 and TRBJ2-2, with TRBD1 as a possible D gene (5 bases). The sequencing sample was made of PBMCs or T cells enriched from blood (not recorded which). This receptor was taken from a man aged 25 to 40 who had recovered from COVID-19. The CDR3 loop is CASSLGQNTGELFF. The CDR3 region has the DNA TGTGCCAGCAGTTTGGGGCAGAACACCGGGGAGCTGTTTTTT.